The 19 T cell receptor beta chains below were found in one sample sequenced in a study of T cell repertoires in cytomegalovirus infection. TCRdb itself ran the reads through MiXCR, one entry per CDR3 protein. The sample carries some 180,000 distinct CDR3 sequences, 8.5% to 10% recorded once. Material: PBMCs. The receptor set was obtained from a human donor in good health (CMV status not recorded). Some clones in this sample may be carry-over from other donors' samples.

This clonotype was counted at least ten times. V gene TRBV20-1 combines with J gene TRBJ2-4; D not resolved. V dropped 7 bases and J dropped 0 bases, with 13 bases sitting between them. This CDR3 region has 14 residues. Germline CDR1 DFQATT, CDR2 SNEGSKA (reference sequence). The CDR3 DNA sequence: TGCAGTGAAAACTCGGGCCTAGCCAAAAACATTCAGTACTTC. Its protein is CSENSGLAKNIQYF.

This clonotype was found many times. The chain combines TRBV4-3 with TRBJ2-6, with D possibly matching TRBD2 (5 bases). V lost 1 base, J lost 4 bases, and 14 bases lay in between. The CDR3 length is 17 residues. Germline loops: CDR1 LGHNA, CDR2 YSLEER. CDR3 DNA sequence: TGCGCCAGCAGCCAAGGTATCGGTGCTAGCGGGGCCAACGTCCTGACTTTC. This translates into CASSQGIGASGANVLTF.

In its sample, this clonotype was seen many times. The chain combines TRBV20-1 with TRBJ2-7; D not certain. Per germline, CDR1 DFQATT and CDR2 SNEGSKA (reference sequence). The CDR3 totals 12 residues. Trimming took off 3 bases at V and 0 bases at J, with 6 bases between the two ends. The CDR3 bases are TGCAGTGCTAGCCCAGACTCCTACGAGCAGTACTTC. It specifies CSASPDSYEQYF.

The chain links TRBV3-1 to TRBJ1-4; D gene uncertain. Per germline, CDR1 LGHDT and CDR2 YNNKEL (reference sequence). V shed 3 bases and J shed 0 bases, with 11 bases lying between them. This CDR3 spans 16 amino acids. CDR3 sequence: CASSHPKDATNEKLFF. The CDR3 nucleotides read TGTGCCAGCAGCCATCCCAAGGATGCAACTAATGAAAAACTGTTTTTT.

This clonotype was seen repeatedly, ten times or more. The chain has TRBV7-9 and TRBJ2-3; possible D gene TRBD1, 6 bases. The V end was cut by 3 bases, the J end by 1 base, with 14 bases between. The germline V gene has CDR1 SEHNR and CDR2 FQNEAQ (reference sequence). The CDR3 length is 16 residues. This CDR3 is CASSFHVGAGTDTQYF. In DNA form, the CDR3 reads TGTGCCAGCAGCTTTCATGTGGGGGCAGGCACAGATACGCAGTATTTT.

The chain carries TRBV10-3 and TRBJ1-3, with D tentatively TRBD1 (5 bases). From germline, CDR1 is ENHRY and CDR2 SYGVKD. Trimming stripped 10 bases from V and 0 bases from J, with 10 bases between. The CDR3 runs to 13 residues. The CDR3: CATTGVSGNTIYF. CDR3 nucleotides: TGTGCCACCACAGGCGTCTCTGGAAACACCATATATTTT.

This clonotype was found a few times. This chain links TRBV29-1 with TRBJ2-1, with 11 bases fitting TRBD2. The CDR3 runs to 13 residues. Germline loops: CDR1 SQVTM, CDR2 ANQGSEA. Losses at the gene ends were 4 bases for V and 12 bases for J; bases not matched to a gene: 8. For the CDR3, the DNA is TGCAGCGTTGGGCTAGCGGGGGGTATAGGGCAGTTCTTC. It translates to CSVGLAGGIGQFF.

At least ten counts were recorded for this clonotype. The rearrangement links TRBV28 to TRBJ2-7; TRBD1 matches 8 bases. Germline V lookup: CDR1 MDHEN, CDR2 SYDVKM. CDR3 size: 14 residues. J was trimmed by 6 bases and V by 8 bases; bases with no gene match: 12. In DNA, the CDR3 is TGTGCCAGCTGTATCGGACAGGGTCCCCTCGAGCAGTACTTC. It yields the protein CASCIGQGPLEQYF.

There are a few counts of this clonotype. The chain combines TRBV7-9 with TRBJ2-3; 8 bases fit TRBD2. Germline CDR1 is SEHNR and CDR2 is FQNEAQ (reference sequence). This CDR3 spans 14 amino acids. V lost 5 bases and J lost 1; bases outside the gene matches: 2. The CDR3 reads CASSDGGGTDTQYF. The DNA for the CDR3 is TGTGCCAGCAGCGACGGGGGGGGCACAGATACGCAGTATTTT.

In its sample, this clonotype was seen many times. The chain carries TRBV7-2 and TRBJ2-2; D ambiguous. CDR1 and CDR2 (germline): SGHTA, FQGNSA. The CDR3 has 15 residues. V was trimmed by 0 bases and J by 6 bases, leaving 11 bases between them. The CDR3 nucleotides read TGTGCCAGCAGCTTAGCGCAAAATACAGCCGGGGAGCTGTTTTTT. Translation gives CASSLAQNTAGELFF.

The chain combines TRBV11-2 with TRBJ1-1, with D possibly matching TRBD1 (5 bases). V lost 6 bases and J lost 1, with 15 bases in between. Germline CDR1 reads SGHAT; CDR2 reads FQNNGV. The CDR3 runs to 15 residues. CDR3 DNA: TGTGCCAGCAGTCCAATCCAGGGTCAGAACACTGAAGCTTTCTTT. It encodes CASSPIQGQNTEAFF.

On this clonotype: The missing conserved phenylalanine or tryptophan at the end of this CDR3 makes a read error likely. The CDR3 loop reads CASRLTGGRGEQYS. The CDR3 DNA sequence: TGTGCCAGCCGCTTAACGGGAGGCCGGGGGGAGCAGTACTCC. J is TRBJ2-7 and V is TRBV7-3; 7 bases are shared with TRBD2. This CDR3 region has 14 residues. In germline, CDR1 is SGHTA, CDR2 FQGTGA.

This clonotype was observed at least ten times. The chain joins TRBV29-1 to TRBJ2-7, with TRBD1 as a possible D gene (5 bases). CDR3 length: 12 amino acids. From germline, CDR1 is SQVTM and CDR2 ANQGSEA. Trimming stripped 5 bases from V and 2 bases from J, with 10 bases between. CDR3 coding DNA: TGCAGCGTTAAGGTCAGGGCCTACGAGCAGTACTTC. Amino acid sequence: CSVKVRAYEQYF.

This clonotype has ten or more counts. V and J are TRBV24-1 and TRBJ2-7; TRBD2 matches 7 bases. Per the germline V gene, CDR1 is KGHDR and CDR2 is SFDVKD. This CDR3 is built from 16 residues. Unmatched junction bases numbered 11, after V lost 3 bases and J lost 4 bases. In nucleotides, the CDR3 is TGTGCCACCAGTGATAGACTAGCCGGAAAGGATTACGAGCAGTACTTC. It translates to CATSDRLAGKDYEQYF.

In its sample, this clonotype was seen many times. The rearrangement joins TRBV7-2 to TRBJ2-3, with 10 positions matching TRBD2. Germline CDR1 reads SGHTA; CDR2 reads FQGNSA. This CDR3 is built from 15 residues. V gave up 2 bases and J gave up 5 bases; unmatched junction bases: 4. The DNA for the CDR3 is TGTGCCAGCAGCTTAACTAGCGGGAAAATAGATACGCAGTATTTT. This encodes CASSLTSGKIDTQYF.

This clonotype has ten or more counts. CDR3 nucleotide sequence: TGTGCCAGCAGCTTAGATGTAGCTTGGGGGGTCCAGCATTTT. As protein: CASSLDVAWGVQHF. This chain connects TRBV7-2 to TRBJ1-5, with D possibly being TRBD1 (5 bases). V lost 1 base and J lost 12, with 16 bases in between. Germline V gives CDR1 SGHTA, CDR2 FQGNSA. The CDR3 is 14 residues long.

This clonotype was observed a handful of times. CDR3 coding DNA: TGTGCCAGCACCCCACCACTCGGGGTAGACCACGCTGAAGCTTTCTTT. Translating gives CASTPPLGVDHAEAFF. The chain carries TRBV28 and TRBJ1-1, with D unclear. CDR1 is MDHEN and CDR2 is SYDVKM in the germline V gene. The germline V and J ends were trimmed by 7 bases and 6 bases, with 24 bases remaining between them. This CDR3 is 16 amino acids long.

The rearrangement joins TRBV7-9 to TRBJ1-2; TRBD1 might be the D (5 bases). CDR1 SEHNR and CDR2 FQNEAQ come from the germline V gene (reference sequence). V lost 6 bases and J 6 bases, leaving 14 bases between the germline ends. The CDR3 sequence is 13 residues long. CDR3 sequence: CASRKDRDDGYTF. DNA of the CDR3: TGTGCCAGCAGAAAGGACCGGGACGATGGCTACACCTTC. Full variable domain (rest looked up from reference TRBV7-9 and TRBJ1-2): DTGVSQNPRHKITKRGQNVTFRCDPISEHNRLYWYRQTLGQGPEFLTYFQNEAQLEKSRLLSDRFSAERPKGSFSTLEIQRTEQGDSAMYLCASRKDRDDGYTFGSGTRLTVV.

The chain is built from TRBV5-6 and TRBJ1-1; D call uncertain. This CDR3 is built from 15 residues. Germline V CDR1 and CDR2: SGHDT, YYEEEE. The V end lost 4 bases, the J end lost 5 bases, and 18 bases lay between the germline ends. The CDR3 DNA reads TGTGCCAGCAGCGGGCGGCGCGGGGTACGGACTGAAGCTTTCTTT. It codes for CASSGRRGVRTEAFF.